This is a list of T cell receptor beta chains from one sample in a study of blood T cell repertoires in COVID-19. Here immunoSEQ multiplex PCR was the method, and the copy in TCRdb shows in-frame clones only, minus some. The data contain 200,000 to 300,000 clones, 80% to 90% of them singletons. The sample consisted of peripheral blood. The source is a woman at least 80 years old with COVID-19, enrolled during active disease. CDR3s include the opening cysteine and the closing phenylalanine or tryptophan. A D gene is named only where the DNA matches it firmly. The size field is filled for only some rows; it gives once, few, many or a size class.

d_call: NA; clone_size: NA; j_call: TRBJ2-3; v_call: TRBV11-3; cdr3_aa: CASSLDGGAGDTQYF; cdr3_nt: TGTGCCAGCAGCTTAGATGGGGGGGCAGGGGATACGCAGTATTTT
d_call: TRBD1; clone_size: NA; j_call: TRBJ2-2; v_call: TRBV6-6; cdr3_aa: CASSPKWGTGPTGELFF; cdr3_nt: TGTGCCAGCAGTCCGAAATGGGGGACAGGGCCCACCGGGGAGCTGTTTTTT
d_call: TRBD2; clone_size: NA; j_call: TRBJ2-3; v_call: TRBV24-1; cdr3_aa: CATSAPGLAGSDTQYF; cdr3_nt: TGTGCCACCAGTGCCCCGGGACTAGCGGGCTCAGATACGCAGTATTTT
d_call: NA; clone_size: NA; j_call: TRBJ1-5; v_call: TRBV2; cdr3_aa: CASGPGTRSSNQPQHF; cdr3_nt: TGTGCCAGCGGCCCCGGGACACGGAGTAGCAATCAGCCCCAGCATTTT
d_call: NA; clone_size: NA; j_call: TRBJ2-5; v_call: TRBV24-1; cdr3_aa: CATSDARDIQETQYF; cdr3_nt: TGTGCCACCAGTGATGCCAGGGATATTCAAGAGACCCAGTACTTC
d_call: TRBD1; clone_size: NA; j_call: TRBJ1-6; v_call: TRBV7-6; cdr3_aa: CASSLGGQGFYNSPLHF; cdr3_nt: TGTGCCAGCAGCTTAGGTGGACAGGGCTTTTATAATTCACCCCTCCACTTT
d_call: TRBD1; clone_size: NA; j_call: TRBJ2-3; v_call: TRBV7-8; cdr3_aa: CASSVRGRTDTQYF; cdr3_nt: TGTGCCAGCAGCGTCAGGGGGCGTACAGATACGCAGTATTTT
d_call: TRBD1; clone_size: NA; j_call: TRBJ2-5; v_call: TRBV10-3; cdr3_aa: CATRATGGLQETQYF; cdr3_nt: TGTGCCACCCGCGCGACAGGGGGCTTACAAGAGACCCAGTACTTC
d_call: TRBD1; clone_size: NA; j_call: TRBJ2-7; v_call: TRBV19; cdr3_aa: CASSDRAADEQYF; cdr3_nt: TGTGCCAGTAGCGACAGGGCCGCCGACGAGCAGTACTTC
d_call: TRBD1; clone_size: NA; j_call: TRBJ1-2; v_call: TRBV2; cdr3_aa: CASSAQQGGNYGYTF; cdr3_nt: TGTGCCAGCAGTGCCCAACAGGGGGGGAACTATGGCTACACCTTC
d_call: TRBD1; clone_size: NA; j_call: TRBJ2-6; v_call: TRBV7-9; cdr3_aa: CASSSPGQVSSGANVLTF; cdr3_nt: TGTGCCAGCAGCTCCCCGGGACAGGTTAGCTCTGGGGCCAACGTCCTGACTTTC
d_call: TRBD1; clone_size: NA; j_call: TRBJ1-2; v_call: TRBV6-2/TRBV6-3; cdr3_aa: CASSPTGGSYGYTF; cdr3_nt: TGTGCCAGCAGTCCAACAGGGGGCAGCTATGGCTACACCTTC
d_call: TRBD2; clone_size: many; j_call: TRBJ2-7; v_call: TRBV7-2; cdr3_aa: CASSSRRGGASEQYF; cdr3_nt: TGTGCCAGCAGCTCCCGGCGGGGGGGGGCCTCCGAGCAGTACTTC
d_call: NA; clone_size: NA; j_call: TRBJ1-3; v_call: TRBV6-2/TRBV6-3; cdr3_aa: CASSLQSSGNTIYF; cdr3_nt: TGTGCCAGCAGTCTACAGAGCTCTGGAAACACCATATATTTT
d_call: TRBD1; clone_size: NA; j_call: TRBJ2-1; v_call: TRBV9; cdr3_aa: CASSVVGQGINEQFF; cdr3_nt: TGTGCCAGCAGCGTAGTGGGACAGGGAATCAATGAGCAGTTCTTC
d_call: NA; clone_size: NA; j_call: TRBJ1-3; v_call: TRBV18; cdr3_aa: CASSSSADSGNTIYF; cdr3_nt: TGTGCCAGCTCATCCAGTGCCGACTCTGGAAACACCATATATTTT
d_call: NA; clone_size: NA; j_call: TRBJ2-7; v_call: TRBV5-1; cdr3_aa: CASSSGLSLYEQYF; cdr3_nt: TGCGCCAGCAGCTCCGGACTGAGTCTCTACGAGCAGTACTTC
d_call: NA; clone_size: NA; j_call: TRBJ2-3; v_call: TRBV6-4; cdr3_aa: CASSEGSGTDTQYF; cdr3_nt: TGTGCCAGCAGCGAGGGATCGGGTACAGATACGCAGTATTTT
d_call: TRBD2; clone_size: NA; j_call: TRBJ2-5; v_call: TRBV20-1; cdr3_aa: CSASMSSGGFQETQYF; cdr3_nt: TGCAGTGCTAGTATGAGTAGCGGGGGATTCCAAGAGACCCAGTACTTC
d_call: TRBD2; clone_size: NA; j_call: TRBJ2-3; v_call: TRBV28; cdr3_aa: CASSPPPGIAGAGDTQYF; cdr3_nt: TGTGCCAGCAGTCCCCCCCCAGGGATAGCGGGAGCCGGAGATACGCAGTATTTT
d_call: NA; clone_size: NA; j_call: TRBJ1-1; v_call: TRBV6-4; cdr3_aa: CAINLRQVRGMNTEAFF; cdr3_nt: TGTGCCATTAACCTAAGACAGGTTCGTGGGATGAACACTGAAGCTTTCTTT
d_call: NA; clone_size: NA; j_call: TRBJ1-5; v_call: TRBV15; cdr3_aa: CATSREEVSNQPQHF; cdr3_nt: TGTGCCACCAGCAGAGAGGAGGTTAGCAATCAGCCCCAGCATTTT
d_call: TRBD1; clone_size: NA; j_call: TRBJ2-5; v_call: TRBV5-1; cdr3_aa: CASSLTGGETQYF; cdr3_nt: TGCGCCAGCAGCTTGACAGGGGGTGAGACCCAGTACTTC
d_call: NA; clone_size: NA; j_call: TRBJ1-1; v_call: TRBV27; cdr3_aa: CAPCGGLMNTEAFF; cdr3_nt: TGTGCCCCCTGTGGGGGACTCATGAACACTGAAGCTTTCTTT
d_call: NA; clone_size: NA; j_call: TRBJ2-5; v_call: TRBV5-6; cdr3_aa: CASSFGQRKETQYF; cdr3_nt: TGTGCCAGCAGCTTCGGACAAAGAAAAGAGACCCAGTACTTC
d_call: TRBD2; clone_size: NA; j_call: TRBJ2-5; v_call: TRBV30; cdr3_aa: CAWRSGGKPSYQETQYF; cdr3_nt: TGTGCCTGGAGGAGCGGGGGGAAACCCTCGTACCAAGAGACCCAGTACTTC
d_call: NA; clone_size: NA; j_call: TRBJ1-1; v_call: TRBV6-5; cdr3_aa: CASRNRQLMNTEAFF; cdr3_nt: TGTGCCAGCCGGAACAGGCAACTAATGAACACTGAAGCTTTCTTT
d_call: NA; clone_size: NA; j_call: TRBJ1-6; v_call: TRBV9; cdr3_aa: CASSVQGLTNSPLHF; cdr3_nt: TGTGCCAGCAGCGTCCAGGGACTGACAAATTCACCCCTCCACTTT
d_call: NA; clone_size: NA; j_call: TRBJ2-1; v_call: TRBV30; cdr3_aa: CAWSAEDEQFF; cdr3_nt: TGTGCCTGGAGTGCGGAGGATGAGCAGTTCTTC
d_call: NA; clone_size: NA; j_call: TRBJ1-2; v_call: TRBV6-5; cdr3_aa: CASAGHGYTF; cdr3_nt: TGTGCCAGCGCAGGGCATGGCTACACCTTC
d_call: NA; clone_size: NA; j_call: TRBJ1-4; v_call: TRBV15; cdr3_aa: CATSRSFGGGEKLFF; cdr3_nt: TGTGCCACCAGCAGATCCTTCGGGGGTGGGGAAAAACTGTTTTTT
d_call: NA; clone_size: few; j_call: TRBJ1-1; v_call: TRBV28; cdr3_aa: CASSVPNRVRTEAFF; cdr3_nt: TGTGCCAGCAGTGTCCCGAACAGGGTAAGGACTGAAGCTTTCTTT
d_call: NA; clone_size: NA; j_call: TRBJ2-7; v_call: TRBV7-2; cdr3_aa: CASSWEAGREQYF; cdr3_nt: TGTGCCAGCAGCTGGGAGGCAGGGCGCGAGCAGTACTTC
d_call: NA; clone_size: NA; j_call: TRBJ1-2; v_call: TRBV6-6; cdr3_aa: CASSWGLGYGYTF; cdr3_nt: TGTGCCAGCAGCTGGGGGCTGGGCTATGGCTACACCTTC
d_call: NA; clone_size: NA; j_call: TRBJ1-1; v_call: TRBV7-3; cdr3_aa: CASSIRENTEAFF; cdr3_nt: TGTGCCAGCAGCATACGGGAGAACACTGAAGCTTTCTTT
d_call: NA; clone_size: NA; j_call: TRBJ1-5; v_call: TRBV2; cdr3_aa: CASSEIYSNQPQHF; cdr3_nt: TGTGCCAGCAGTGAGATCTATAGCAATCAGCCCCAGCATTTT
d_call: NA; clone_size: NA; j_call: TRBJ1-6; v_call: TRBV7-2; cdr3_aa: CASSLYGDNSPLHF; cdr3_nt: TGTGCCAGCAGCTTATACGGTGATAATTCACCCCTCCACTTT
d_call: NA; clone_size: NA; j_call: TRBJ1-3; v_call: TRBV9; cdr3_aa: CASRAGTPSSGNTIYF; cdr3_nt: TGTGCCAGCAGGGCGGGGACCCCGAGCTCTGGAAACACCATATATTTT
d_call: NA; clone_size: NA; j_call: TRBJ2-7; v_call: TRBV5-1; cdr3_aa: CASSLALTGTLNEQYF; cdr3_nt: TGCGCCAGCAGCTTGGCCCTGACAGGGACTCTAAACGAGCAGTACTTC
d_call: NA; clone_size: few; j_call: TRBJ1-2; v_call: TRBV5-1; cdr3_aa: CASSWEHSRGYTF; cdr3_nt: TGCGCCAGCAGCTGGGAGCACTCCCGTGGCTACACCTTC
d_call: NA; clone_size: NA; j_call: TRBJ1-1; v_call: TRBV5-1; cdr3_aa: CASSFGALGGTEAFF; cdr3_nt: TGCGCCAGCAGCTTTGGGGCCTTGGGGGGCACTGAAGCTTTCTTT
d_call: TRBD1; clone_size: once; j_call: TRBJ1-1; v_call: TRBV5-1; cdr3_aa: CASSWGQGTEAFF; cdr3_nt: TGCGCCAGCAGCTGGGGACAGGGTACTGAAGCTTTCTTT
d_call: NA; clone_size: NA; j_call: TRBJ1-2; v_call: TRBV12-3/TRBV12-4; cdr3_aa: CASSLRGSYGYTF; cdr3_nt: TGTGCCAGCAGTTTGCGGGGGTCCTATGGCTACACCTTC